This T cell receptor beta chain was documented in a study of human T cells and chemical hapten exposure. Individual cDNA molecules had unique molecular identifiers attached to them by the library. TCRdb analysed the RACE reads with MiXCR anew, one entry per CDR3 protein. The data show fewer than 85,000 distinct CDR3 sequences, with 9.5% to 13% seen just once and more than 1.5% held by the top ten. The time point is: patch test 2, 6 weeks after DPC sensitization. Noted treatment: therapeutic diphenylcyclopropenone sensitization with weekly scalp DPC. The CDR3 runs 16 residues. The germline V and J ends were trimmed by 1 base and 1 base, with 13 bases remaining between them. Germline V lookup: CDR1 KGHSH, CDR2 LQKENI.

The receptor was isolated from a man between 18 and 29 years old with alopecia areata. Some clones in this sample may be carry-over from other donors' samples. Specimen: whole blood, collected in connection with sensitization to the hapten diphenylcyclopropenone (DPC). The chain recombines TRBV18 with TRBJ1-1; D gene uncertain. The CDR3 DNA is TGTGCCAGCTCACCACGGGAGGGCAGACCGAACACTGAAGCTTTCTTT. Translated, it gives CASSPREGRPNTEAFF.